The rows below give T cell receptor beta chains drawn from one sample of a study of cytomegalovirus exposure and HLA in healthy donors. Only in-frame clones appear in the TCRdb table, and some are missing; sequencing was by immunoSEQ multiplex PCR. The table lists 150,000 to 200,000 clones, around four fifths of them singletons. The sequenced sample was PBMCs. All receptors derive from a man between 18 and 29 years old in good health and CMV-seronegative. Both conserved end residues are part of each CDR3.

v_call cdr3_aa
TRBV5-1 CASSLWTAANTGELFF
TRBV7-3 CASSLAGGFTDTQYF
TRBV18 CASPPRGNQPQHF
TRBV18 CASSPRTSGDTYEQYF
TRBV29-1 CSVEDGRGSEQYF
TRBV19 CASRTGPGQPQHF
TRBV28 CASSLAPRGERYEQYF
TRBV11-2 CASSLDLARGYEQYF
TRBV11-1 CASSRQQNTEAFF
TRBV28 CAVGPPGLAYNEQFF
TRBV5-6 CASSFLGGKGNTEAFF
TRBV23-1 CASSQSATSGRASVQFF
TRBV9 CASSVGQGAYEQYF
TRBV7-2 CASTLILNSYEQYF
TRBV6-5 CASSRLGQGAGGYTF
TRBV10-3 CAIKGEGDGETQYF
TRBV29-1 CSALSGSSYNEQFF
TRBV14 CASSQVGLAGPHNEQFF
TRBV7-9 CASSPRLVKTGELFF
TRBV6-5 CASSSALVEQFF
TRBV7-9 CSSSQVGPQYF
TRBV7-2 CASSLGGQMRNYGYTF
TRBV5-4 CASSFSGRGQYF
TRBV7-3 CASSLTRGSEQYF
TRBV18 CASSPGQPNEKLFF
TRBV27 CASTPGGYSNQPQHF
TRBV7-9 CASSSGTSGSSDTQYF
TRBV7-9 CASSALAGGDEQYF
TRBV5-4 CASSLGQGAVEKLFF
TRBV28 CASSFKVFLVGGADEKLFF
TRBV19 CATSLQGLNTEAFF
TRBV7-8 CASSLALDRPYGYTF
TRBV18 CASSPRSGGAQETQYF
TRBV28 CASSRLSGLETQYF
TRBV7-7 CASSSGGPLTF